This TCR beta chain was identified in a study of blood T cell repertoires in COVID-19. The overall study: From the United States, Italy and Spain came samples of acute and convalescent COVID-19. Nucleic acid was either cDNA or gDNA, and it came from T cells, B-cell-depleted T cells, or PBMCs.

Libraries were prepared by immunoSEQ multiplex PCR; TCRdb keeps only in-frame clonotypes and omits some of them. The repertoire holds some 240,000 clones, with about 83% as singletons. Germline assignment: CDR1 SGHNT and CDR2 YENEEA. CDR3 size: 14 residues. Trimming took off 5 bases at V and 0 bases at J, with 10 bases between the two ends. This clone has a single count. The TCR was taken from a woman aged 40 to 50 who had recovered from COVID-19. The sequencing input was peripheral blood. The rearrangement links TRBV11-3 to TRBJ2-5; D gene uncertain. This CDR3 is CASSRRRDQETQYF. For the CDR3, the DNA is TGTGCCAGCAGCCGGCGCCGGGACCAAGAGACCCAGTACTTC.